Below, 22 T cell receptor beta chains from the same sample are listed, as sequenced in a study of blood T cell repertoires in COVID-19 (dated by TCRdb to 2018 to 2020). The receptor library was made with the immunoSEQ multiplex PCR assay. TCRdb stores this immuneACCESS table with in-frame sequences only. Part of the clones is absent; in the studies checked, under half of the shortfall reflects unresolved V genes, and no reason is known for the rest. The sample table lists about 67,000 clones, roughly 79% of them with a count of one. The top ten constitute 6.3% of the sample. What was sequenced was peripheral blood. The receptors derive from a woman between 55 and 75 years old with acute or convalescent COVID-19.

This clone has just one count. The rearrangement joins TRBV5-1 to TRBJ1-4; tentatively, D is TRBD1 (6 bases). CDR3 size: 15 residues. Germline V gene sequence: CDR1 SGHRS, CDR2 YFSETQ. The V end lost 3 bases, the J end lost 6 bases, and 15 bases lay between the germline ends. CDR3 DNA: TGCGCCAGCAGCTCCCCACAGGGTGAGGATGAAAAACTGTTTTTT. This sequence encodes CASSSPQGEDEKLFF.

This rearrangement joins TRBV14 to TRBJ1-4; 7 positions agree with TRBD1. The V and J ends lost 3 bases and 3 bases, in that order; junction bases with no gene match: 4. This CDR3 spans 15 amino acids. Germline CDR1 reads SGHDN; CDR2 reads FVKESK. The CDR3 spells CASSHRDRANEKLFF. CDR3 bases: TGTGCCAGCAGCCACCGGGACAGAGCTAATGAAAAACTGTTTTTT.

This clone was observed once. The chain has TRBV18 and TRBJ2-1; possibly TRBD1 for D (6 bases). The germline V gene encodes CDR1 KGHSH and CDR2 LQKENI. This CDR3 comprises 15 residues. Trimming shortened V by 2 bases and J by 0 bases, and 8 bases separated the two germline ends. CDR3 sequence (DNA): TGTGCCAGCTCACCAACAGGGAGCTCCTACAATGAGCAGTTCTTC. Protein sequence: CASSPTGSSYNEQFF.

CDR3 DNA sequence: TGTGCCAGCACCGTAGCGGGGCGGAACAATGAGCAGTTCTTC. Amino acids: CASTVAGRNNEQFF. The chain is built from TRBV27 and TRBJ2-1, with 8 positions matching TRBD2. The V gene's germline CDR1 is MNHEY and CDR2 SMNVEV (reference sequence). The CDR3 length is 14 residues. The V gene end was trimmed by 7 bases and the J gene end by 5 bases; junction bases not matched to a gene: 7.

Here the CDR3 reads CASSHRTGKNIQYF. CDR3 DNA: TGTGCCAGCAGTCACAGGACAGGCAAAAACATTCAGTACTTC. J is TRBJ2-4 and V is TRBV27; 7 nucleotides align to TRBD1. Losses at the gene ends were 5 bases for V and 3 bases for J; bases not matched to a gene: 4. The V gene's germline CDR1 is MNHEY and CDR2 SMNVEV (reference sequence). The CDR3 runs 14 residues.

The chain couples TRBV5-8 to TRBJ2-3; a possible D gene is TRBD1 (6 bases). The germline V gene has CDR1 SGHTS and CDR2 YDEGEE. The V end was cut by 4 bases, the J end by 2 bases, with 17 bases between. The CDR3 loop spans 16 amino acids. The chain's CDR3 is CASSPGYRDDTDTQYF. CDR3 DNA sequence: TGTGCCAGCAGCCCGGGATACAGGGACGACACAGATACGCAGTATTTT.

The chain employs TRBV19 and TRBJ2-7, with 8 bases aligning to TRBD1. The CDR3 extends over 14 amino acids. Trimming cost V 5 bases and J 2 bases; bases outside gene matches: 5. Germline loops: CDR1 LNHDA, CDR2 SQIVND (reference sequence). This chain's CDR3 is CASSGRTGTYEQYF. The DNA of the CDR3 is TGTGCCAGTAGTGGACGGACAGGGACCTACGAGCAGTACTTC.

The rearrangement links TRBV9 to TRBJ1-6, with a possible D match to TRBD1 (6 bases). V lost 5 bases and J lost 4, with 10 bases in between. The CDR3 runs to 14 residues. In germline, CDR1 is SGDLS, CDR2 YYNGEE. The CDR3 DNA follows: TGTGCCAGCAGAGGGGGGGAGTATAATTCACCCCTCCACTTT. This sequence encodes CASRGGEYNSPLHF.

The gene calls are TRBV5-1 and TRBJ1-4, with 7 bases matching TRBD1. Trimming cost V 4 bases and J 8 bases; bases outside gene matches: 8. Germline V gene sequence: CDR1 SGHRS, CDR2 YFSETQ. CDR3 size: 14 residues. The CDR3 nucleotides read TGCGCCAGCAGCATGACAGGGAATAGGGAAAAACTGTTTTTT. Protein product: CASSMTGNREKLFF. Drawing the rest from reference TRBV5-1 and TRBJ1-4, the complete variable domain is KAGVTQTPRYLIKTRGQQVTLSCSPISGHRSVSWYQQTPGQGLQFLFEYFSETQRNKGNFPGRFSGRQFSNSRSEMNVSTLELGDSALYLCASSMTGNREKLFFGSGTQLSVL.

The chain uses TRBV7-9 and TRBJ2-1; the match to TRBD1 covers 11 bases. Germline V lookup: CDR1 SEHNR, CDR2 FQNEAQ (reference sequence). The CDR3 is 17 amino acids. The J segment lost 7 bases and the V segment lost 3 bases, leaving 11 bases of the junction unmatched. DNA of the CDR3: TGTGCCAGCAGCTTGCTGGGACAGGGGGTTCAGGGGAATGAGCAGTTCTTC. Amino acids: CASSLLGQGVQGNEQFF.

The V and J genes are TRBV6-4 and TRBJ2-1; TRBD2 might be the D (5 bases). Trimming took off 6 bases at V and 2 bases at J, with 14 bases between the two ends. CDR1 is MRHNA and CDR2 is SNTAGT in the germline V gene. This CDR3 comprises 15 residues. The DNA of the CDR3 is TGTGCCAGCAGCGACGGGGTTAGCGCCTACAATGAGCAGTTCTTC. It yields the protein CASSDGVSAYNEQFF.

The chain uses TRBV7-8 and TRBJ1-2, with a weak D call TRBD1 (5 bases). Germline assignment: CDR1 SGHVS and CDR2 FQNEAQ. V dropped 1 base and J dropped 3 bases, with 15 bases sitting between them. This CDR3 is built from 16 residues. This CDR3 is CASSLGSRGKDYGYTF. The CDR3, as DNA: TGTGCCAGCAGCTTAGGTTCGCGGGGGAAGGACTATGGCTACACCTTC.

The count of this clone is one. A junction boundary mismatches the germline segment, possibly from a read error. This chain connects TRBV4-3 to TRBJ2-1, with 15 bases fitting TRBD2. Germline CDR1 is LGHNA and CDR2 is YSLEER. The CDR3 spans 16 residues. CDR3: CVSSQRTSGRVNEQFF. The CDR3 coding sequence is TGCGTCAGCAGCCAGAGGACTAGCGGGAGGGTAAATGAGCAGTTCTTC.

V usage is TRBV5-5 and J usage is TRBJ2-1; perhaps TRBD1 as D (5 bases). CDR3 length: 16 amino acids. V was shortened by 5 bases and J by 1 base, with 16 bases between the two germline ends. CDR1 is SGHKS and CDR2 is YYEKEE in the germline V gene (reference sequence). The CDR3 is CASRSDIVTSYNEQFF. The CDR3 DNA reads as TGTGCCAGCAGGTCGGACATAGTAACATCCTACAATGAGCAGTTCTTC.

The chain is built from TRBV4-1 and TRBJ1-1; 7 positions agree with TRBD1. Looked up from germline, CDR1 is MGHRA and CDR2 is YSYEKL. J lost 1 base, V lost 4 bases, and 15 bases had no gene match. The CDR3 runs to 18 residues. In DNA, the CDR3 is TGCGCCAGCAGCCCCCTCTCGGCGGACAGGATTAGGAACACTGAAGCTTTCTTT. Protein sequence: CASSPLSADRIRNTEAFF.

The rearrangement uses TRBV5-1 and TRBJ2-3; a weak D match, TRBD1 (6 bases). There are 14 residues in the CDR3. V lost 3 bases, J lost 1 base, and 9 bases lay in between. Germline V gene lookup returns CDR1 SGHRS and CDR2 YFSETQ. The CDR3: CASSSQGGTDTQYF. The CDR3 DNA is TGCGCCAGCAGCTCACAGGGTGGCACAGATACGCAGTATTTT.

CDR3 in amino acids: CAISESGGTLGYTF. The CDR3 DNA follows: TGTGCCATCAGTGAGTCAGGAGGTACCCTGGGCTACACCTTC. V is TRBV10-3 and J is TRBJ1-2; D is unclear. The V gene lost 0 bases and the J gene lost 8 bases, with 13 bases spanning the gap. The CDR3 covers 14 residues. Per the germline V gene, CDR1 is ENHRY and CDR2 is SYGVKD.

The genes are TRBV19 and TRBJ1-2; maybe TRBD1 (6 bases). The CDR3 length is 17 residues. Trimming left V 5 bases short and J 6 bases short, with 25 bases between. The V gene's germline CDR1 is LNHDA and CDR2 SQIVND (reference sequence). CDR3 sequence reads: CASSPSGGRDLRDGYTF. The DNA of the CDR3 is TGTGCCAGTAGTCCCTCGGGGGGGCGCGACCTTCGGGATGGCTACACCTTC.

The chain employs TRBV7-9 and TRBJ1-2, with 7 bases fitting TRBD1. V lost 4 bases to trimming and J lost 4 bases; unmatched junction nucleotides: 9. Germline V gene lookup returns CDR1 SEHNR and CDR2 FQNEAQ (reference sequence). The CDR3 sequence is 15 residues long. The CDR3 protein is CASSYSRTGVYGYTF. DNA for the CDR3: TGTGCCAGCAGCTATAGTAGGACAGGCGTCTATGGCTACACCTTC.

The chain employs TRBV29-1 and TRBJ1-1; 8 bases agree with TRBD1. V gave up 1 base and J gave up 4 bases; unmatched junction bases: 2. This CDR3 is built from 13 residues. Germline CDR1 reads SQVTM; CDR2 reads ANQGSEA. This chain's CDR3 is CSVEGGTGTEAFF. The CDR3 DNA sequence: TGCAGCGTTGAAGGGGGGACAGGCACTGAAGCTTTCTTT.

CDR3 loop: CASSLVGRSNEQYF. The CDR3 bases are TGTGCCAGCAGCTTGGTGGGCAGGTCCAACGAGCAGTACTTC. V and J are TRBV5-4 and TRBJ2-7; D is uncertain. The CDR3 totals 14 residues. Germline lookup yields CDR1 SGHNT and CDR2 YYREEE (reference sequence). The V gene lost 0 bases and the J gene lost 5 bases, with 12 bases spanning the gap.

The chain uses TRBV27 and TRBJ1-1, with 9 bases matching TRBD1. V trimming: 6 bases; J trimming: 7 bases; junction bases outside the gene matches: 3. The germline V gene has CDR1 MNHEY and CDR2 SMNVEV (reference sequence). This CDR3 is 12 amino acids long. This CDR3 is CASRRQGDEAFF. In DNA, the CDR3 is TGTGCCAGCAGGAGACAGGGGGATGAAGCTTTCTTT.